This entry lists 18 T cell receptor beta chains sequenced from one sample in a study of T cells in Graves' hyperthyroidism and ophthalmopathy. RNA transcripts gave rise to amplified TCR beta CDR3 regions. First-round RT-PCR targeting the TCR CDR3 was performed with the HTBI primer set. TCRdb reprocessed the multiplex PCR reads via MiXCR and lists one record per CDR3 protein. The data contain fewer than 350,000 distinct CDR3 sequences, roughly 13% of them singletons. The sequenced material came from blood. The receptors come from a woman between 35 and 50 years old with Graves' hyperthyroidism.

In this sample, this clonotype turned up a few times. The chain recombines TRBV10-3 with TRBJ2-5, with D maybe TRBD1 (6 bases). The CDR3 runs 15 residues. Trimming left V 0 bases short and J 5 bases short, with 13 bases between. Germline V gives CDR1 ENHRY, CDR2 SYGVKD. CDR3 loop: CAISESTGLLETQYF. CDR3 bases: TGTGCCATCAGTGAGTCTACAGGGCTGCTGGAGACCCAGTACTTC.

This clonotype has a handful of counts. This chain joins TRBV20-1 and TRBJ1-2; 9 bases are a match to TRBD1. Germline values: CDR1 DFQATT, CDR2 SNEGSKA (reference sequence). Trimming at V came to 5 bases and at J to 5 bases, leaving 6 bases not matched to a gene. The CDR3 has 13 residues. CDR3 DNA sequence: TGCAGTGCTCCACTACAGGGGGCATATGGCTACACCTTC. Amino acid sequence: CSAPLQGAYGYTF.

This clonotype was counted ten times or more. This rearrangement joins TRBV6-1 to TRBJ2-7, with 9 nucleotides matching TRBD1. This CDR3 is built from 15 residues. Germline V CDR1 and CDR2: MNHNS, SASEGT. With 2 bases clipped from V and 5 bases from J, the junction kept 7 bases outside the gene matches. For the CDR3, the DNA is TGTGCCAGCAGTGAACCGGGACAGGGTATGGACGAGCAGTACTTC. The encoded protein is CASSEPGQGMDEQYF.

This clonotype was picked up many times. The gene calls are TRBV5-1 and TRBJ2-1; 9 bases are a match to TRBD2. Germline values: CDR1 SGHRS, CDR2 YFSETQ. The CDR3 length is 14 residues. Germline trimming cut 4 bases from V and 8 bases from J; bases unmatched to any gene: 7. The CDR3 region is CASSTGLAGDEQFF. The CDR3 DNA reads TGCGCCAGCAGCACGGGACTAGCAGGCGATGAGCAGTTCTTC.

This clonotype was seen once. The chain uses TRBV14 and TRBJ2-7; D not resolved. The CDR3 length is 15 residues. V dropped 0 bases and J dropped 0 bases, with 9 bases sitting between them. Looked up from germline, CDR1 is SGHDN and CDR2 is FVKESK. Written as DNA, the CDR3 is TGTGCCAGCAGCCAAGAGTCCTGGAGCTCCTACGAGCAGTACTTC. Protein: CASSQESWSSYEQYF. Full variable domain (remainder filled in from reference TRBV14 and TRBJ2-7): EAGVTQFPSHSVIEKGQTVTLRCDPISGHDNLYWYRRVMGKEIKFLLHFVKESKQDESGMPNNRFLAERTGGTYSTLKVQPAELEDSGVYFCASSQESWSSYEQYFGPGTRLTVT.

Concerning this clonotype itself: This may be a read error, as it is one base from a much larger clone. The rearrangement links TRBV10-3 to TRBJ1-1; D possibly corresponds to TRBD1 (5 bases). CDR1 and CDR2 from the germline V gene are ENHRY and SYGVKD. This CDR3 spans 15 amino acids. Trimming cost V 5 bases and J 5 bases, with 18 bases left between them. As DNA, the CDR3 is TGTGCCATCAGTTCCCATCCAGCGGGGGAGACTGAAGCTTTCTTT. It is translated as CAISSHPAGETEAFF.

This chain links TRBV2 with TRBJ1-5, with TRBD1 matching 10 bases. Trimming removed 11 bases from V and 6 bases from J; junction bases left unmatched: 7. Germline loops: CDR1 SNHLY, CDR2 FYNNEI. The CDR3 contains 13 residues. CDR3 nucleotide sequence: TGTGCCGGGCGACAGGGGGCGATTCAGCCCCAGCATTTT. Translating it yields CAGRQGAIQPQHF.

This clonotype was detected many times. V is TRBV19 and J is TRBJ1-1; the D gene is possibly TRBD1 (5 bases). The V gene's germline CDR1 is LNHDA and CDR2 SQIVND (reference sequence). CDR3 length: 15 amino acids. With 6 bases removed from V and 5 bases from J, the gap between germline ends came to 19 bases. In nucleotides, the CDR3 is TGTGCCAGTAGCCTTTTTCCCCGAACAGGTACTGAAGCTTTCTTT. As protein: CASSLFPRTGTEAFF. The full variable domain, rest sourced from reference TRBV19 and TRBJ1-1, is DGGITQSPKYLFRKEGQNVTLSCEQNLNHDAMYWYRQDPGQGLRLIYYSQIVNDFQKGDIAEGYSVSREKKESFPLTVTSAQKNPTAFYLCASSLFPRTGTEAFFGQGTRLTVV.

V usage is TRBV11-2 and J usage is TRBJ2-7, with D tentatively TRBD1 (6 bases). From germline, CDR1 is SGHAT and CDR2 FQNNGV. V was pared by 4 bases and J by 2 bases, with 12 bases between. This CDR3 spans 14 amino acids. CDR3 residues: CASSSSTGPYEQYF. Here the CDR3 DNA reads TGTGCCAGCAGCTCCTCGACAGGTCCCTACGAGCAGTACTTC. The full variable domain, in which reference TRBV11-2 and TRBJ2-7 provide the parts outside the CDR3, is EAGVAQSPRYKIIEKRQSVAFWCNPISGHATLYWYQQILGQGPKLLIQFQNNGVVDDSQLPKDRFSAERLKGVDSTLKIQPAKLEDSAVYLCASSSSTGPYEQYFGPGTRLTVT.

The table lists this clonotype with a few counts. The rearrangement joins TRBV6-5 to TRBJ1-6, with a tentative D call TRBD1 (6 bases). Germline-derived CDR1 and CDR2 are MNHEY and SVGAGI. This CDR3 has 16 amino acids. The V and J ends lost 4 bases and 2 bases respectively, with 12 bases between them. The CDR3 loop is CASSSQGLAYNSPLHF. CDR3 coding DNA: TGTGCCAGCAGTTCACAGGGACTGGCCTATAATTCACCCCTCCACTTT.

This clonotype was recorded at least ten times. The J gene is TRBJ2-2, the V gene TRBV2; D not certain. Germline V lookup: CDR1 SNHLY, CDR2 FYNNEI. The germline V and J ends were trimmed by 8 bases and 6 bases, with 10 bases remaining between them. This CDR3 is built from 12 residues. The CDR3: CASLGPAGELFF. The CDR3 nucleotides read TGTGCCAGCTTAGGGCCTGCCGGGGAGCTGTTTTTT.

This clonotype turned up a few times. V usage is TRBV6-1 and J usage is TRBJ2-1; 10 bases map to TRBD2. Trimming at V came to 10 bases and at J to 4 bases, leaving 4 bases not matched to a gene. The CDR3 consists of 13 residues. Germline V gene data show CDR1 as MNHNS and CDR2 as SASEGT. The CDR3 spells CATGLAEYNEQFF. The CDR3 DNA reads as TGTGCCACCGGACTAGCGGAATACAATGAGCAGTTCTTC.

The chain has TRBV11-3 and TRBJ2-7; no definite D call. The CDR3 sequence is 14 residues long. V was cut by 0 bases and J by 3 bases, with 9 bases left in between. Germline loops: CDR1 SGHNT, CDR2 YENEEA. This chain's CDR3 is CASSLDADSYEQYF. The CDR3 region has the DNA TGTGCCAGCAGCTTAGACGCCGATAGCTACGAGCAGTACTTC.

This clonotype was counted only a few times. The chain carries TRBV24-1 and TRBJ2-1, with unresolved D. In germline, CDR1 is KGHDR, CDR2 SFDVKD. The CDR3 runs to 13 residues. Deletions cut 11 bases from V and 5 bases from J, with 15 bases between. DNA of the CDR3: TGTGCCATCGGCGACTTTCTTCACAATGAGCAGTTCTTC. Amino acids: CAIGDFLHNEQFF.

For this clonotype: This may be a read error: a much more frequent sequence differs by one nucleotide. The gene calls are TRBV2 and TRBJ2-2; D tentatively fits TRBD1 or TRBD2 (5 bases each). Germline CDR1 SNHLY, CDR2 FYNNEI. The CDR3 covers 12 residues. The DNA for the CDR3 is TGTGCCAGCAGTGCGGACACCGGGGCGCTGTTTTTT. It encodes CASSADTGALFF.

V is TRBV6-9 and J is TRBJ2-7; no clear D. V was cut by 2 bases and J by 7 bases, with 6 bases left in between. The CDR3 runs 11 residues. In germline, CDR1 is MNHGY, CDR2 SVAAGI. DNA for the CDR3: TGTGCCAGCAGTTATCAAGGGGAGCAGTACTTC. Its protein is CASSYQGEQYF.

This clonotype has a count of ten or more. The genes are TRBV3-1 and TRBJ2-5, with D perhaps TRBD2 (6 bases). Trimming took off 5 bases at V and 1 base at J, with 23 bases between the two ends. Germline CDR1 reads LGHDT; CDR2 reads YNNKEL (reference sequence). This CDR3 contains 18 residues. The DNA of the CDR3 is TGTGCCAGCAGCGTGTGGAGGGACTTAGGCACCCTCCAAGAGACCCAGTACTTC. Translation gives CASSVWRDLGTLQETQYF.

This clonotype was picked up many times. V gene TRBV6-1 combines with J gene TRBJ1-4; tentative D call: TRBD1 (5 bases). Germline V gives CDR1 MNHNS, CDR2 SASEGT. V lost 6 bases and J lost 11, with 16 bases in between. The CDR3 runs 13 residues. Here the CDR3 reads CASRGPGLGKLFF. CDR3 sequence (DNA): TGTGCCAGCAGGGGGCCAGGTCTCGGGAAACTGTTTTTT.